These 8 T cell receptor beta chains were sequenced from one sample in a study of long-term antiretroviral therapy in people with HIV. Run at survey level, the immunoSEQ assay was version v3.0. The repertoire was sequenced with immunoSEQ multiplex PCR; TCRdb's copy has only in-frame clones and lacks some. The table records more than 11,000 clones, 70% to 85% of them present only once. The sequencing here drew on unsorted PBMCs, taken 0.4 years after starting antiretroviral therapy. Receptors originate from a man aged 25 to 45 with HIV.

This chain joins TRBV4-1 and TRBJ2-5, with 7 positions matching TRBD2. Unmatched junction bases numbered 7, after V lost 1 base and J lost 5 bases. CDR3 length: 15 amino acids. CDR1 MGHRA and CDR2 YSYEKL come from the germline V gene. The CDR3 loop is CASSQVHGGRETQYF. In DNA, the CDR3 is TGCGCCAGCAGCCAAGTTCACGGGGGGAGGGAGACCCAGTACTTC.

This clone was recorded a few times. The chain couples TRBV7-8 to TRBJ1-5; 9 bases match TRBD1. CDR3 length: 16 residues. Germline V lookup: CDR1 SGHVS, CDR2 FQNEAQ. V was pared by 1 base and J by 6 bases, with 7 bases of the junction left unmatched. The CDR3 is CASSLEGQGYTQPQHF. The CDR3 nucleotides are TGTGCCAGCAGCTTAGAGGGACAGGGTTACACTCAGCCCCAGCATTTT.

This chain connects TRBV6-5 to TRBJ2-3; D unresolved. The CDR3 runs to 14 residues. Trimming cost V 2 bases and J 1 base, with 7 bases left between them. Germline V gene lookup returns CDR1 MNHEY and CDR2 SVGAGI. Written as DNA, the CDR3 is TGTGCCAGCAGTTACGGGCTAGGCACAGATACGCAGTATTTT. As protein: CASSYGLGTDTQYF.

This chain links TRBV5-4 with TRBJ2-5; 10 bases agree with TRBD1. The CDR3 spans 14 residues. The V gene's germline CDR1 is SGHNT and CDR2 YYREEE (reference sequence). V gave up 7 bases and J gave up 4 bases; unmatched junction bases: 7. The CDR3 DNA reads TGTGCCAGCTTAGACGGGACAGGGGCAGAGACCCAGTACTTC. Amino acids: CASLDGTGAETQYF.

V usage is TRBV5-1 and J usage is TRBJ2-5; 7 bases align to TRBD1. There are 14 residues in the CDR3. The trim removed 4 bases at V and 1 base at J, leaving 4 bases unmatched. Per germline, CDR1 SGHRS and CDR2 YFSETQ. The CDR3 nucleotides are TGCGCCAGCAGCACGGGACAGTTCCAAGAGACCCAGTACTTC. It translates to CASSTGQFQETQYF.

This chain uses TRBV5-1 with TRBJ2-7; 7 bases fit TRBD2. The CDR3 runs to 14 residues. J was trimmed by 4 bases and V by 4 bases; bases with no gene match: 8. Per germline, CDR1 SGHRS and CDR2 YFSETQ. The CDR3 sequence: CASSLGGLEYEQYF. The CDR3 region has the DNA TGCGCCAGCAGCCTCGGGGGGTTGGAGTACGAGCAGTACTTC.

This clone was picked up one time. The chain combines TRBV6-1 with TRBJ2-5; 10 bases line up with TRBD2. Germline CDR1 is MNHNS and CDR2 is SASEGT. Unmatched junction bases numbered 8, after V lost 3 bases and J lost 4 bases. CDR3 length equals 16 residues. Written as DNA, the CDR3 is TGTGCCAGCAGTGAGTCTAGCGGGGGACTAGCAGAGACCCAGTACTTC. Residues: CASSESSGGLAETQYF.

The CDR3 reads CASSLSSGTTYEQYF. DNA for the CDR3: TGTGCCAGCAGTTTAAGCAGCGGGACAACCTACGAGCAGTACTTC. This chain joins TRBV28 and TRBJ2-7; a weak D match, TRBD2 (7 bases). V shed 2 bases and J shed 2 bases, with 13 bases lying between them. From germline, CDR1 is MDHEN and CDR2 SYDVKM. There are 15 residues in the CDR3.